Each of the 16 T cell receptor beta chains below was sequenced from the same sample in a study of identical twins (dated by TCRdb to the mid-2010s). Library preparation used 5' RACE. Sequencing relied on an Illumina HiSeq 2000. Starting from the raw public reads, TCRdb applied fastp trimming at Q25, assembled clones with MiXCR and retained in-frame beta chains. Each CDR3 protein gets just one entry, which takes the most common genes and DNA from the rows behind it. This sample lists around 280,000 distinct CDR3 sequences; roughly 8.6% were detected once. The ten top clones hold over 2% of the sample. These records were also assigned to another study, of yellow fever vaccine responses in identical twins.

The sequencing sample was made of memory (CD45RO+) T cells sorted from blood. Reading the label with the study, this specimen's cell subset or site is: CD45RO+ enriched T cells. The source is a woman aged 18-29 years in good health.

V usage is TRBV19 and J usage is TRBJ2-1, with D possibly matching TRBD2 (6 bases). This CDR3 spans 15 amino acids. Trimming shortened V by 5 bases and J by 6 bases, and 17 bases separated the two germline ends. Germline CDR1 reads LNHDA; CDR2 reads SQIVND (reference sequence). The chain's CDR3 is CASSLFRGSLNEQFF. The CDR3 DNA reads as TGTGCCAGTAGTTTATTTCGGGGGTCCCTCAATGAGCAGTTCTTC. The variable domain in full, completed from reference TRBV19 and TRBJ2-1, reads DGGITQSPKYLFRKEGQNVTLSCEQNLNHDAMYWYRQDPGQGLRLIYYSQIVNDFQKGDIAEGYSVSREKKESFPLTVTSAQKNPTAFYLCASSLFRGSLNEQFFGPGTRLTVL.

In this sample, this clonotype turned up many times. In nucleotides, the CDR3 is TGCGCCAGCAGCTTGATTGACTTGACCAATGAGCAGTTCTTC. Translation: CASSLIDLTNEQFF. This chain connects TRBV5-1 to TRBJ2-1; no firm D call. Germline V gene sequence: CDR1 SGHRS, CDR2 YFSETQ. The CDR3 consists of 14 residues. With 1 base removed from V and 6 bases from J, the gap between germline ends came to 11 bases.

The chain uses TRBV27 and TRBJ2-1; 11 nucleotides line up with TRBD2. From germline, CDR1 is MNHEY and CDR2 SMNVEV (reference sequence). The CDR3 runs 17 residues. Germline trimming cut 1 base from V and 2 bases from J; bases unmatched to any gene: 4. The CDR3 here is CASSLLTSGTPYNEQFF. CDR3 bases: TGTGCCAGCAGTTTATTGACTAGCGGGACCCCCTACAATGAGCAGTTCTTC.

The rearrangement links TRBV24-1 to TRBJ2-2, with 9 bases that match TRBD1. The CDR3 sequence is 14 residues long. From germline, CDR1 is KGHDR and CDR2 SFDVKD. Trimming took 7 bases from V and 7 from J; bases not matched to a gene: 6. The CDR3 reads CATSNTGGSGELFF. The CDR3 bases are TGTGCCACCAGCAATACAGGGGGCAGCGGGGAGCTGTTTTTT.

The J gene is TRBJ1-5, the V gene TRBV6-1; D gene uncertain. This CDR3 has 16 amino acids. Trimming pared 3 bases from V and 0 bases from J, leaving 12 bases between. Germline V gives CDR1 MNHNS, CDR2 SASEGT. The CDR3 spells CASSEFGTDSNQPQHF. The CDR3 DNA reads as TGTGCCAGCAGTGAGTTTGGTACAGATAGCAATCAGCCCCAGCATTTT.

The chain joins TRBV7-2 to TRBJ2-5; TRBD2 might be the D (5 bases). V shed 5 bases and J shed 2 bases, with 12 bases lying between them. Looked up from germline, CDR1 is SGHTA and CDR2 is FQGNSA. The CDR3 loop spans 14 amino acids. CDR3 amino acids: CASSPGLQQETQYF. CDR3 coding DNA: TGTGCCAGCAGCCCTGGACTCCAACAAGAGACCCAGTACTTC. Full variable domain (remainder filled in from reference TRBV7-2 and TRBJ2-5): GAGVSQSPSNKVTEKGKDVELRCDPISGHTALYWYRQSLGQGLEFLIYFQGNSAPDKSGLPSDRFSAERTGGSVSTLTIQRTQQEDSAVYLCASSPGLQQETQYFGPGTRLLVL.

This clonotype was seen more than once but under ten times. The chain recombines TRBV11-1 with TRBJ2-1; 9 nucleotides agree with TRBD2. This CDR3 region has 18 residues. V lost 5 bases and J lost 0; bases outside the gene matches: 11. In germline, CDR1 is SGHAT, CDR2 FQDESV (reference sequence). Written as DNA, the CDR3 is TGTGCCAGCAGCCCAGCGGGGGGTTCATTGAGCTCCTACAATGAGCAGTTCTTC. Its translation is CASSPAGGSLSSYNEQFF.

The chain links TRBV20-1 to TRBJ2-3; TRBD2 agrees at 10 bases. The V and J ends lost 0 bases and 3 bases, in that order; junction bases with no gene match: 9. The germline V gene encodes CDR1 DFQATT and CDR2 SNEGSKA (reference sequence). The CDR3 consists of 17 residues. The CDR3 spells CSARDLISGRVTDTQYF. CDR3 sequence (DNA): TGCAGTGCTAGAGATCTTATAAGCGGGAGGGTGACAGATACGCAGTATTTT.

The rearrangement joins TRBV6-4 to TRBJ2-1; 8 bases fit TRBD1. The germline V gene encodes CDR1 MRHNA and CDR2 SNTAGT. This CDR3 is 14 amino acids long. Germline trimming cut 6 bases from V and 5 bases from J; bases unmatched to any gene: 6. Here the CDR3 reads CASRKTGVDNEQFF. The CDR3 coding sequence is TGTGCCAGCAGGAAGACAGGGGTCGACAATGAGCAGTTCTTC.

This clonotype was seen many times. The CDR3 protein is CSVEAPFSGRYNEQFF. CDR3 coding DNA: TGCAGCGTTGAGGCCCCCTTTAGCGGGCGCTACAATGAGCAGTTCTTC. The chain employs TRBV29-1 and TRBJ2-1; 7 nucleotides line up with TRBD2. Germline-derived CDR1 and CDR2 are SQVTM and ANQGSEA. Losses at the gene ends were 3 bases for V and 3 bases for J; bases not matched to a gene: 11. This CDR3 has 16 amino acids.

The table lists this clonotype with many counts. The chain links TRBV4-1 to TRBJ2-3, with 8 bases identical to TRBD2. The J segment lost 4 bases and the V segment lost 2 bases, leaving 11 bases of the junction unmatched. The CDR3 loop spans 17 amino acids. Germline loops: CDR1 MGHRA, CDR2 YSYEKL. The CDR3 region is CASSQRTSSGSADTQYF. DNA of the CDR3: TGCGCCAGCAGCCAAAGAACTTCTAGCGGGTCCGCAGATACGCAGTATTTT.

This clonotype was counted only a few times. The CDR3 DNA reads as TGTGCCAGCAGCCAAGATCTTTCCCTAGCGATCCACGAGCAGTACTTC. This gives the protein CASSQDLSLAIHEQYF. The rearrangement joins TRBV3-1 to TRBJ2-7; maybe TRBD2 (6 bases). This CDR3 contains 16 residues. Trimming removed 0 bases from V and 5 bases from J, with 17 bases in between. The germline CDR1 and CDR2 sequences are LGHDT and YNNKEL (reference sequence).

The gene calls are TRBV28 and TRBJ2-1, with 7 positions matching TRBD2. The CDR3 is 14 amino acids. Unmatched junction bases numbered 8, after V lost 7 bases and J lost 5 bases. Germline CDR1 reads MDHEN; CDR2 reads SYDVKM. DNA of the CDR3: TGTGCCAGCACCTCAAGCGGGGCCGACAATGAGCAGTTCTTC. Translated: CASTSSGADNEQFF.

The genes are TRBV7-9 and TRBJ2-1, with a weak D call TRBD1 (7 bases). CDR3 length: 15 amino acids. V shed 2 bases and J shed 6 bases, with 14 bases lying between them. Germline assignment: CDR1 SEHNR and CDR2 FQNEAQ (reference sequence). DNA for the CDR3: TGTGCCAGCAGCTTACGCAGGGGGGTTCTCAATGAGCAGTTCTTC. Translating gives CASSLRRGVLNEQFF.

This clonotype was found a few times. The V gene is TRBV5-6, the J gene TRBJ1-5, with D maybe TRBD1 (6 bases). The CDR3 totals 14 residues. Trimming left V 9 bases short and J 0 bases short, with 13 bases between. Germline V gives CDR1 SGHDT, CDR2 YYEEEE. The CDR3 DNA follows: TGTGCCACGGACAGTTATTATAGCAATCAGCCCCAGCATTTT. This encodes CATDSYYSNQPQHF.

CDR3 amino acids: CASSKGQGLSDQPQHF. In nucleotides, the CDR3 is TGTGCCAGCAGTAAGGGACAGGGGCTCTCGGATCAGCCCCAGCATTTT. The V call is TRBV6-1, the J call TRBJ1-5; 10 nucleotides match TRBD1. V gave up 5 bases and J gave up 5 bases; unmatched junction bases: 9. Germline V lookup: CDR1 MNHNS, CDR2 SASEGT. The CDR3 sequence is 16 residues long.